This T cell receptor beta chain is from a study of metastatic and nonmetastatic thyroid tumors. Study as a whole: Malignant and benign thyroid patients had repertoires compared in peripheral blood and tumor or nodule tissue.

Original processing notes: Using the CDR3 differences seen across clinicopathological groups, the authors built a distant-metastasis classifier for papillary thyroid cancer, which was meant to discriminate distant-metastatic patients. Using MiXCR, TCRdb reanalyzed the PCR reads. The V and J calls and clone size come from TCRdb's table, not from the authors' own analysis. The sample yields 3,000 to 4,000 clones, less than 45% seen once. For this clone: Its antigen remains unknown.

Treatment of any kind had been given to no patient before thyroid surgery. Trimming shortened V by 5 bases and J by 3 bases, and 12 bases separated the two germline ends. In germline, CDR1 is PRHDT, CDR2 FYEKMQ (reference sequence). The CDR3 contains 14 residues. Study results and limitations: According to reports, the diversity of TCR beta was significantly higher in malignant thyroid tumors than in benign nodules, and this held in both blood and tumor samples.

The receptor was derived from a female donor with papillary thyroid cancer or a benign thyroid nodule (not recorded which). Some clones in this sample may be carry-over from other donors' samples. Sequencing used tumor tissue. The chain has TRBV13 and TRBJ2-3, with TRBD2 as a possible D gene (7 bases). CDR3 in amino acids: CASSARGGTDTQYF. In DNA, the CDR3 is TGTGCCAGCAGCGCAAGGGGGGGAACAGATACGCAGTATTTT.